The entry that follows covers one TCR beta chain sequence. Its specificity is unknown. No patient had autoimmune disease or received systemic immunosuppression. The CDR3 runs to 15 residues. Germline CDR1 SEHNR, CDR2 FQNEAQ (reference sequence). V was pared by 4 bases and J by 4 bases, with 9 bases of the junction left unmatched. This sample was included in a study of OX40 agonist ivuxolimab in advanced cancers. Study conclusions and caveats: Expanded peripheral T cell antigen specificity was not determined.

Sequencing used immunoSEQ multiplex PCR; TCRdb keeps in-frame clones, though not all of them. Of 70,000 to 100,000 clones listed, 86% are singletons. The V gene is TRBV7-9, the J gene TRBJ2-7; the match to TRBD2 covers 8 bases. The sequence derives from an adult with an advanced solid tumor such as melanoma, head and neck, liver or kidney cancer. Sequenced here: CD4+ or CD8+ T cells sorted from blood, sampled in a trial of the OX40 agonist ivuxolimab. The CDR3 is CASSSGTSSVYEQYF. The CDR3, as DNA: TGTGCCAGCAGCTCAGGGACTAGTTCTGTTTACGAGCAGTACTTC. Full variable domain (missing parts from reference TRBV7-9 and TRBJ2-7): DTGVSQNPRHKITKRGQNVTFRCDPISEHNRLYWYRQTLGQGPEFLTYFQNEAQLEKSRLLSDRFSAERPKGSFSTLEIQRTEQGDSAMYLCASSSGTSSVYEQYFGPGTRLTVT.